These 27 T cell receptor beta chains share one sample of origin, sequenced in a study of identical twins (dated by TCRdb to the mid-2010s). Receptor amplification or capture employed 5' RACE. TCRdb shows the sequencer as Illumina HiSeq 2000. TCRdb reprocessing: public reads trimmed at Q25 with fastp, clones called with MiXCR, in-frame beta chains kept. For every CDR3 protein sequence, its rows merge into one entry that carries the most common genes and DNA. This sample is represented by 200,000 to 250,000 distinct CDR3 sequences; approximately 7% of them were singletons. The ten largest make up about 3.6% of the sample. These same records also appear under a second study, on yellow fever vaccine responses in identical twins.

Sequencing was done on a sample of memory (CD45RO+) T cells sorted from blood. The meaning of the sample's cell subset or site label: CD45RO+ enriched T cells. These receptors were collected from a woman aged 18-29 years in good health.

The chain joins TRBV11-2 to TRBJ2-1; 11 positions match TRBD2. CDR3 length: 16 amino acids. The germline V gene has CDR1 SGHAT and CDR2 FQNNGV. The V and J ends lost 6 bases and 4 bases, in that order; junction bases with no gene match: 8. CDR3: CASSSPGLADYNEQFF. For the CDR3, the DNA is TGTGCCAGCAGTTCCCCGGGACTAGCGGATTACAATGAGCAGTTCTTC. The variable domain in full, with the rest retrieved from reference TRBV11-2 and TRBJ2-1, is EAGVAQSPRYKIIEKRQSVAFWCNPISGHATLYWYQQILGQGPKLLIQFQNNGVVDDSQLPKDRFSAERLKGVDSTLKIQPAKLEDSAVYLCASSSPGLADYNEQFFGPGTRLTVL.

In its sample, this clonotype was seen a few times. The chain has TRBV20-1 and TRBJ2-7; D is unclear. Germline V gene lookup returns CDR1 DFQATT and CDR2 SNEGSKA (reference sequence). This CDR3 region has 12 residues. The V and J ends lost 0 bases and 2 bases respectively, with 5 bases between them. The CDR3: CSARDGPYEQYV. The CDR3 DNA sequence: TGCAGTGCTAGAGATGGCCCCTACGAGCAGTACGTC.

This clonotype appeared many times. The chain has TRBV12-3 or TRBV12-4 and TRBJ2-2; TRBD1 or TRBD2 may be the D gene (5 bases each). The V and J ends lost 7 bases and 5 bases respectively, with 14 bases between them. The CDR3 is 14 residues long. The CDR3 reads CASNWDGVTGELFF. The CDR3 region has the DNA TGTGCCAGCAATTGGGACGGGGTAACCGGGGAGCTGTTTTTT.

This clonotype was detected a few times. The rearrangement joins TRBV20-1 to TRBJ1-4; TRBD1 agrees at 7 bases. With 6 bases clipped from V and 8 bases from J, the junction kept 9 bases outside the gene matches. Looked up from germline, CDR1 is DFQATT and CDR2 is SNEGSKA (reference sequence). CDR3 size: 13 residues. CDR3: CSATRTGGEKLFF. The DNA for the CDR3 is TGCAGTGCCACAAGGACAGGTGGAGAAAAACTGTTTTTT.

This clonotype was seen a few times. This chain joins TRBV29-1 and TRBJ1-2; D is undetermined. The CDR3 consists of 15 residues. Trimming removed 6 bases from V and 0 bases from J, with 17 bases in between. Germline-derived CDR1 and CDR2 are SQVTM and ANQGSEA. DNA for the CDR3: TGCAGCGTAAACCACCGTGGTCAGGCTAACTATGGCTACACCTTC. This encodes CSVNHRGQANYGYTF.

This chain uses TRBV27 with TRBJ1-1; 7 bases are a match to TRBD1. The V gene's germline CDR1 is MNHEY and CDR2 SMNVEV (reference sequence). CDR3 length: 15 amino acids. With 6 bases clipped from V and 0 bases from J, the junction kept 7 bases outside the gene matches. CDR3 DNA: TGTGCCAGCAGGAAATCCGGGACAGTGAACACTGAAGCTTTCTTT. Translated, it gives CASRKSGTVNTEAFF.

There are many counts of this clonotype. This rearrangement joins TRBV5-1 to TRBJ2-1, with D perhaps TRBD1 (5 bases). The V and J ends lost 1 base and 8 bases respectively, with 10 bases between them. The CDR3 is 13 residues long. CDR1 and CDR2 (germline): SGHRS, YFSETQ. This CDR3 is CASSLLWGDEQFF. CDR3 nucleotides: TGCGCCAGCAGCTTGCTATGGGGCGATGAGCAGTTCTTC.

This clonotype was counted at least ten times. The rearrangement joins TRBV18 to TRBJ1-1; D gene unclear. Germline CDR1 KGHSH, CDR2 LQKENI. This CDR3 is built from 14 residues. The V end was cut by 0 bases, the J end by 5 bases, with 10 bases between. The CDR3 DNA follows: TGTGCCAGCTCACCACCGTCTTCGGTGACTGAAGCTTTCTTT. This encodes CASSPPSSVTEAFF.

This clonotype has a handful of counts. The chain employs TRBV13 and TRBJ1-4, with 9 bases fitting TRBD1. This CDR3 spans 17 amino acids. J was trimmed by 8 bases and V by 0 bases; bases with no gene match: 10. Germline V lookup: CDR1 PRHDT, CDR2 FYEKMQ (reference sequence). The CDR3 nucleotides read TGTGCCAGCAGCTTAGGCCTCTGGACAGGGGCCAGGGAAAAACTGTTTTTT. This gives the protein CASSLGLWTGAREKLFF.

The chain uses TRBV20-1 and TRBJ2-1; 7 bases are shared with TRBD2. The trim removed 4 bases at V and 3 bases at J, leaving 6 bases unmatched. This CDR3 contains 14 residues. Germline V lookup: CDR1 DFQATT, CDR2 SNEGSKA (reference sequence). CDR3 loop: CSAIPAGSYNEQFF. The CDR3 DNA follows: TGCAGTGCTATCCCAGCGGGGAGCTACAATGAGCAGTTCTTC.

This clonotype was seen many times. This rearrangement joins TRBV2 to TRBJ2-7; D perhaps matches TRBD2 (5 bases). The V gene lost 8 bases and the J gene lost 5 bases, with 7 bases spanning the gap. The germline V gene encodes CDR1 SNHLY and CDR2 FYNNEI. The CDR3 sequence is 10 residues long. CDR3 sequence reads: CASGSDEQYF. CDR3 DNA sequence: TGTGCCAGCGGGAGCGACGAGCAGTACTTC.

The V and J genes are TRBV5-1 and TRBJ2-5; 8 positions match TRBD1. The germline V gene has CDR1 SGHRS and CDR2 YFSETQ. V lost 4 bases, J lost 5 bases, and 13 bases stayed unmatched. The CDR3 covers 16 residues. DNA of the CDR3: TGCGCCAGCAGCCCGACCGGACAGGGCCGGCTGGAGACCCAGTACTTC. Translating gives CASSPTGQGRLETQYF.

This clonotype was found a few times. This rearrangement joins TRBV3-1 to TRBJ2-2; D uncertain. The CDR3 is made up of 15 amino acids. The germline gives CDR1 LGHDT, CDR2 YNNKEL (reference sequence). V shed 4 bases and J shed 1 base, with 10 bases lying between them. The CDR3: CASSLNRLNTGELFF. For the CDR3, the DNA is TGTGCCAGCAGCCTAAACCGGTTGAACACCGGGGAGCTGTTTTTT.

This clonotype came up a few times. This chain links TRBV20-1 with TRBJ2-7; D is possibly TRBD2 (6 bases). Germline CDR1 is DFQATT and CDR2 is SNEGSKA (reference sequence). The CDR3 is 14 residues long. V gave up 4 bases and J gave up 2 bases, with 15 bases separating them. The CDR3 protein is CSAKSPREPYEQYF. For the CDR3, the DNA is TGCAGTGCTAAGTCCCCCCGGGAGCCCTACGAGCAGTACTTC.

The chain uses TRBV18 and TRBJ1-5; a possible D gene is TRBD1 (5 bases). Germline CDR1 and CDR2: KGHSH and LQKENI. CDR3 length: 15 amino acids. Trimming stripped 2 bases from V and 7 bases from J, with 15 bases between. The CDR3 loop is CASSPSQGLGQPQHF. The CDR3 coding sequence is TGTGCCAGCTCACCAAGTCAGGGATTGGGGCAGCCCCAGCATTTT.

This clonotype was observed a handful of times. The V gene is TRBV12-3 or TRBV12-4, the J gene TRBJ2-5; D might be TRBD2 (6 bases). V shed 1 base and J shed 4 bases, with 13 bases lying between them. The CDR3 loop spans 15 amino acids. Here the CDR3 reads CASSLGTGVRETQYF. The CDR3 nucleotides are TGTGCCAGCAGTTTAGGAACGGGAGTGAGAGAGACCCAGTACTTC.

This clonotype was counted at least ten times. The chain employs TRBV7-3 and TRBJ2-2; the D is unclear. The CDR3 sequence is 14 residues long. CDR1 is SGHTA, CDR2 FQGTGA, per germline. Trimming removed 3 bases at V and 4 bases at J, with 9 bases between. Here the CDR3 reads CASSFQSGTGELFF. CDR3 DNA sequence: TGTGCCAGCAGCTTTCAATCGGGCACCGGGGAGCTGTTTTTT. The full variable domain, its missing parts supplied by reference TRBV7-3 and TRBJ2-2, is GAGVSQTPSNKVTEKGKYVELRCDPISGHTALYWYRQSLGQGPEFLIYFQGTGAADDSGLPNDRFFAVRPEGSVSTLKIQRTERGDSAVYLCASSFQSGTGELFFGEGSRLTVL.

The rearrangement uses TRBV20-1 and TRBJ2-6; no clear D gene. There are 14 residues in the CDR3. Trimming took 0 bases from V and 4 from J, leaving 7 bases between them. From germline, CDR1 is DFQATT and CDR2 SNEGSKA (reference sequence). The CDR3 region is CSARDTRGANVLTF. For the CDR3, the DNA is TGCAGTGCTAGAGACACCCGCGGGGCCAACGTCCTGACTTTC.

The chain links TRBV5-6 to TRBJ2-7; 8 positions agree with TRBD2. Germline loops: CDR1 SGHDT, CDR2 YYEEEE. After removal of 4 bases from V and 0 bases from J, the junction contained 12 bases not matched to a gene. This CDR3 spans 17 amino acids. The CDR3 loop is CASSGPSSGGHSYEQYV. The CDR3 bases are TGTGCCAGCAGCGGCCCCTCCAGCGGGGGCCACTCCTACGAGCAGTACGTC.

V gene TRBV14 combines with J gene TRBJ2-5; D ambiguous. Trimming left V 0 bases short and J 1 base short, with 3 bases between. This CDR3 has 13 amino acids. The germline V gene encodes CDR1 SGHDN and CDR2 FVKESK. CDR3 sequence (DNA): TGTGCCAGCAGCCAAGATCCCCAAGAGACCCAGTACTTC. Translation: CASSQDPQETQYF.

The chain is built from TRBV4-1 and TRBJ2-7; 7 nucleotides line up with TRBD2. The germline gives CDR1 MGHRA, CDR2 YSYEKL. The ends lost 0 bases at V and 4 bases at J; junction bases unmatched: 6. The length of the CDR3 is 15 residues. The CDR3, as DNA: TGCGCCAGCAGCCAAGATCCCGGGAGGCAGTACGAGCAGTACTTC. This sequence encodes CASSQDPGRQYEQYF.

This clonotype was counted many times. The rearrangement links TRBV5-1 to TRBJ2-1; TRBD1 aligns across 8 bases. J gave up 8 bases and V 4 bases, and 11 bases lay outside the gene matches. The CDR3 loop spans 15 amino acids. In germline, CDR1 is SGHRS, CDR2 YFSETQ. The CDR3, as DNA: TGCGCCAGCAGCCCGAGTGGGCAGGGGGCAGATGAGCAGTTCTTC. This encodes CASSPSGQGADEQFF.

The CDR3 reads CASSPWGGGTAKNIQYF. The DNA of the CDR3 is TGTGCCAGCAGTCCATGGGGGGGGGGGACAGCCAAAAACATTCAGTACTTC. The rearrangement joins TRBV27 to TRBJ2-4, with TRBD2 matching 7 bases. Trimming removed 5 bases from V and 0 bases from J; junction bases left unmatched: 10. Germline lookup yields CDR1 MNHEY and CDR2 SMNVEV (reference sequence). The CDR3 contains 17 residues.

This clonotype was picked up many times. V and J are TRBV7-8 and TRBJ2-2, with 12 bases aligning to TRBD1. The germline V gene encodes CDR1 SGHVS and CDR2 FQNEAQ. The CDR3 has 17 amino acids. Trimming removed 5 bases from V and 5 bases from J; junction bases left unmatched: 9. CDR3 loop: CASSKTRGQGATGELFF. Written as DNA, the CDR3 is TGTGCCAGCAGCAAAACTAGGGGACAGGGGGCAACCGGGGAGCTGTTTTTT.

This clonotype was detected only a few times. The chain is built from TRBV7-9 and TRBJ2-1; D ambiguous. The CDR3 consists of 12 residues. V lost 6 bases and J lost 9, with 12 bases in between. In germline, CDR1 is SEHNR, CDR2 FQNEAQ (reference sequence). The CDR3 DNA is TGTGCCAGCAGGCAACTCTCGGGTGAGCAGTTCTTC. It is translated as CASRQLSGEQFF.

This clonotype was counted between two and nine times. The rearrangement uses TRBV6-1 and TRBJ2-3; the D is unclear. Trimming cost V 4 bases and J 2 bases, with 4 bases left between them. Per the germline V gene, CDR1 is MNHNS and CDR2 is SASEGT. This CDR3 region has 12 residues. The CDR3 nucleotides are TGTGCCAGCAGTGGAGACACAGATACGCAGTATTTT. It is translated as CASSGDTDTQYF.

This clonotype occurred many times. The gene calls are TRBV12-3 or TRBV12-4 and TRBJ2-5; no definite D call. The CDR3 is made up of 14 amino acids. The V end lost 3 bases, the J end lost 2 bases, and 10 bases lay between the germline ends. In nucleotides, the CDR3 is TGTGCCAGCAGTTTGAGGATTGGGCAAGAGACCCAGTACTTC. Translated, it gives CASSLRIGQETQYF.